Each of the 23 T cell receptor beta chains below was sequenced from the same sample in a study of T-cell reconstitution after alpha-beta-depleted transplantation in children. The authors prepared the TCRbeta library with unique molecular identifiers. TCRdb independently ran MiXCR on the PCR reads; one entry per CDR3 protein. The sample has about 200,000 distinct CDR3 sequences; 8.4% are singletons. This specimen consisted of PBMCs, mostly from graft donor cells, obtained 360 days after TCRalphabeta/CD19-depleted stem cell transplant. The receptor set was obtained from a male patient under 10 years old who had a stem cell transplant for acute myeloid leukemia, so the T cells may come from the graft donor.

The V and J genes are TRBV19 and TRBJ1-5; D is uncertain. CDR3 length equals 14 residues. Trimming cost V 9 bases and J 3 bases, with 15 bases left between them. Germline V gene lookup returns CDR1 LNHDA and CDR2 SQIVND (reference sequence). The CDR3: CASAEDVSNQPQHF. CDR3 sequence (DNA): TGTGCCAGCGCCGAGGACGTTTCCAATCAGCCCCAGCATTTT.

This clonotype showed up just a few times. The chain combines TRBV5-1 with TRBJ2-5; 9 nucleotides agree with TRBD2. The V and J ends lost 7 bases and 4 bases, in that order; junction bases with no gene match: 5. There are 13 residues in the CDR3. CDR1 is SGHRS and CDR2 is YFSETQ in the germline V gene. Here the CDR3 DNA reads TGCGCCAGCGGAAATAGCGGGAGAGAGACCCAGTACTTC. Translation gives CASGNSGRETQYF. Supplemented by reference TRBV5-1 and TRBJ2-5, the full variable domain reads KAGVTQTPRYLIKTRGQQVTLSCSPISGHRSVSWYQQTPGQGLQFLFEYFSETQRNKGNFPGRFSGRQFSNSRSEMNVSTLELGDSALYLCASGNSGRETQYFGPGTRLLVL.

Only a few counts were recorded for this clonotype. In nucleotides, the CDR3 is TGTGCCAGCAGTTACGGACGGACCAACACTGAAGCTTTCTTT. Its protein is CASSYGRTNTEAFF. The chain carries TRBV6-5 and TRBJ1-1; D unclear. Germline CDR1 reads MNHEY; CDR2 reads SVGAGI. The CDR3 length is 14 residues. V was trimmed by 2 bases and J by 2 bases, leaving 9 bases between them.

This clonotype showed up many times. The genes are TRBV10-3 and TRBJ2-4; 7 bases are a match to TRBD2. Trimming removed 3 bases from V and 2 bases from J; junction bases left unmatched: 7. CDR3 length equals 16 residues. Germline CDR1 is ENHRY and CDR2 is SYGVKD. CDR3 coding DNA: TGTGCCATCAGTGATCCGACTAGCCATTCCAAAAACATTCAGTACTTC. Translating it yields CAISDPTSHSKNIQYF.

A single count supports this clonotype. This chain connects TRBV29-1 to TRBJ2-5, with D unclear. The V gene lost 4 bases and the J gene lost 5 bases, with 14 bases spanning the gap. Germline V gene sequence: CDR1 SQVTM, CDR2 ANQGSEA. The CDR3 has 13 residues. CDR3 in DNA: TGCAGCGTTGGTCGTAGGGCGGCCGAGACCCAGTACTTC. Encoded protein: CSVGRRAAETQYF.

The chain employs TRBV7-2 and TRBJ1-2; D is perhaps TRBD1 (6 bases). The CDR3 sequence is 12 residues long. The V gene lost 5 bases and the J gene lost 4 bases, with 8 bases spanning the gap. CDR1 is SGHTA, CDR2 FQGNSA, per germline. CDR3 protein: CASSIQGYGYTF. CDR3 nucleotide sequence: TGTGCCAGCAGCATACAGGGCTATGGCTACACCTTC.

This clonotype was detected only a few times. This chain joins TRBV29-1 and TRBJ2-5; 8 bases are shared with TRBD1. CDR1 is SQVTM and CDR2 is ANQGSEA in the germline V gene. The CDR3 has 13 residues. J lost 5 bases, V lost 5 bases, and 7 bases had no gene match. In DNA, the CDR3 is TGCAGCGTTAAGGACAGGGTTGTCGAGACCCAGTACTTC. It yields the protein CSVKDRVVETQYF.

In its sample, this clonotype was seen many times. The chain joins TRBV7-2 to TRBJ2-3, with TRBD1 matching over 10 bases. The trim removed 4 bases at V and 3 bases at J, leaving 1 base unmatched. The CDR3 has 14 residues. The V gene's germline CDR1 is SGHTA and CDR2 FQGNSA. The CDR3 sequence is CASSSDRGTDTQYF. In DNA form, the CDR3 reads TGTGCCAGCAGCTCGGACAGGGGGACAGATACGCAGTATTTT.

This clonotype was found many times. This CDR3 is CSVRGGMGDTQYF. CDR3 coding DNA: TGCAGCGTTCGAGGAGGGATGGGTGATACGCAGTATTTT. J is TRBJ2-3 and V is TRBV29-1; D possibly corresponds to TRBD2 (6 bases). CDR1 SQVTM and CDR2 ANQGSEA come from the germline V gene. The ends were cut back, 5 bases at V and 6 bases at J, with 15 bases in the middle. The CDR3 is made up of 13 amino acids.

This clonotype was counted between two and nine times. The chain uses TRBV7-9 and TRBJ2-5, with a weak D call TRBD1 (5 bases). The CDR3 sequence is 14 residues long. The germline CDR1 and CDR2 sequences are SEHNR and FQNEAQ (reference sequence). The V and J ends lost 1 base and 2 bases respectively, with 8 bases between them. CDR3 sequence reads: CASSLGQKQETQYF. The CDR3 DNA is TGTGCCAGCAGCTTAGGACAGAAACAAGAGACCCAGTACTTC.

This clonotype occurred many times. A junction boundary mismatches the germline segment, possibly from a read error. Here the CDR3 DNA reads TGTGCCAGCAGCCTCGGGAGCACCGGGGAGCTGTTTTTT. Amino acid sequence: CASSLGSTGELFF. The chain has TRBV5-1 and TRBJ2-2; D may be TRBD2 (6 bases). CDR3 length: 13 residues. Germline assignment: CDR1 SGHRS and CDR2 YFSETQ.

This clonotype has a count of ten or more. The chain is built from TRBV12-3 or TRBV12-4 and TRBJ2-3; D not certain. The CDR3 sequence is 12 residues long. The ends were cut back, 6 bases at V and 0 bases at J, with 4 bases in the middle. The CDR3: CASRRSTDTQYF. The CDR3 coding sequence is TGTGCCAGCAGAAGAAGCACAGATACGCAGTATTTT.

In its sample, this clonotype was seen many times. V is TRBV6-5 and J is TRBJ1-1; 8 bases agree with TRBD1. With 6 bases clipped from V and 1 base from J, the junction kept 4 bases outside the gene matches. The CDR3 is 14 amino acids. Looked up from germline, CDR1 is MNHEY and CDR2 is SVGAGI. CDR3 in DNA: TGTGCCAGCAGCCGACAGGGGTCGAACACTGAAGCTTTCTTT. Protein product: CASSRQGSNTEAFF.

V usage is TRBV29-1 and J usage is TRBJ2-5, with 9 bases fitting TRBD1. This CDR3 has 12 amino acids. The V and J ends lost 6 bases and 6 bases, in that order; junction bases with no gene match: 5. CDR1 is SQVTM, CDR2 ANQGSEA, per germline. In DNA, the CDR3 is TGCAGCGTAGGACAGGGGAGTCAGACCCAGTACTTC. Protein product: CSVGQGSQTQYF.

In this sample, this clonotype turned up many times. This sequence joins TRBV12-3 or TRBV12-4 and TRBJ1-6; D unclear. Trimming cost V 5 bases and J 5 bases, with 10 bases left between them. The CDR3 is 14 amino acids. CDR3 sequence (DNA): TGTGCCAGCAGTCTCGGACTGGATAATTCACCCCTCCACTTT. It translates to CASSLGLDNSPLHF.

This clonotype came up a few times. The chain recombines TRBV6-1 with TRBJ2-2; D call uncertain. The length of the CDR3 is 12 residues. Germline V CDR1 and CDR2: MNHNS, SASEGT. Trimming cost V 4 bases and J 7 bases, with 7 bases left between them. Here the CDR3 DNA reads TGTGCCAGCAGTGGTTGGGACGGGGAGCTGTTTTTT. This translates into CASSGWDGELFF.

There are a few counts of this clonotype. This chain's CDR3 is CSARDLGQTNYGYTF. CDR3 in DNA: TGCAGTGCTAGAGATCTTGGGCAGACTAACTATGGCTACACCTTC. The J gene is TRBJ1-2, the V gene TRBV20-1; D is undetermined. The V end lost 0 bases, the J end lost 0 bases, and 11 bases lay between the germline ends. CDR3 length: 15 residues. Germline assignment: CDR1 DFQATT and CDR2 SNEGSKA (reference sequence).

The gene calls are TRBV5-1 and TRBJ1-1, with D possibly TRBD1 on 5 matching bases. The CDR3 runs 14 residues. The ends were cut back, 0 bases at V and 3 bases at J, with 9 bases in the middle. Germline CDR1 reads SGHRS; CDR2 reads YFSETQ. Here the CDR3 reads CASSLGGVDTEAFF. CDR3 sequence (DNA): TGCGCCAGCAGCTTGGGAGGGGTTGACACTGAAGCTTTCTTT.

This clonotype was counted between two and nine times. This chain joins TRBV6-1 and TRBJ2-7, with unresolved D. There are 16 residues in the CDR3. V was shortened by 7 bases and J by 2 bases, with 21 bases between the two germline ends. CDR1 MNHNS and CDR2 SASEGT come from the germline V gene. DNA of the CDR3: TGTGCCAGCATTCCGGTGCAGTCGCGCCCTACCTACGAGCAGTACTTC. As protein: CASIPVQSRPTYEQYF.

In the case of this clonotype: One end of the junction is discordant with germline, which a read error may explain. The rearrangement uses TRBV7-9 and TRBJ2-3; D is undetermined. The CDR3 has 9 residues. Germline V lookup: CDR1 SEHNR, CDR2 FQNEAQ (reference sequence). In DNA, the CDR3 is TGTGCCAGCAGCCGAAAGGCCCTTTTT. This codes for CASSRKALF.

V is TRBV5-1 and J is TRBJ2-7; 7 bases map to TRBD1. Per germline, CDR1 SGHRS and CDR2 YFSETQ. The CDR3 extends over 14 amino acids. Trimming cost V 0 bases and J 12 bases; bases outside gene matches: 12. Here the CDR3 reads CASSLDPGTVLWYF. In DNA form, the CDR3 reads TGCGCCAGCAGCTTGGACCCCGGGACAGTTCTCTGGTACTTC. Looking up the rest from reference TRBV5-1 and TRBJ2-7 gives the full variable domain: KAGVTQTPRYLIKTRGQQVTLSCSPISGHRSVSWYQQTPGQGLQFLFEYFSETQRNKGNFPGRFSGRQFSNSRSEMNVSTLELGDSALYLCASSLDPGTVLWYFGPGTRLTVT.

This clonotype was seen ten or more times. This chain uses TRBV12-3 or TRBV12-4 with TRBJ2-2; 12 bases align to TRBD1. V gave up 4 bases and J gave up 7 bases; unmatched junction bases: 7. CDR3 size: 16 residues. This chain's CDR3 is CASSYRGTGGNGELFF. The CDR3 DNA sequence: TGTGCCAGCAGTTACCGCGGGACAGGGGGCAACGGGGAGCTGTTTTTT.

This clonotype showed up just a few times. The chain recombines TRBV20-1 with TRBJ2-7; 7 positions agree with TRBD2. CDR1 is DFQATT and CDR2 is SNEGSKA in the germline V gene (reference sequence). V shed 5 bases, J shed 0 bases, and the junction held 7 bases outside the gene matches. The CDR3 sequence is 14 residues long. In DNA, the CDR3 is TGCAGTGCTCCCCTAGGCGGGAGCTCCTACGAGCAGTACTTC. It encodes CSAPLGGSSYEQYF.